The clone carrying this TCR beta chain was counted ten times or more. From RNA transcripts, TCR beta CDR3 regions were amplified. HTBI primers were employed in a first-round RT-PCR of the TCR CDR3. Via MiXCR, TCRdb re-called the multiplex PCR reads, giving one row per CDR3 protein. Here the sample spans around 400,000 distinct CDR3 sequences, over 12% being singletons. The source of the sample is a study of T cells in Graves' hyperthyroidism and ophthalmopathy. The V and J ends lost 2 bases and 1 base, in that order; junction bases with no gene match: 13. The CDR3 totals 18 residues. Looked up from germline, CDR1 is MGHRA and CDR2 is YSYEKL.

The TCR comes from a woman aged 60-70 years with Graves' ophthalmopathy. The chain carries TRBV4-1 and TRBJ1-2, with 7 positions matching TRBD1. Sequenced material: blood. CDR3 in amino acids: CASSQTRDRYDGNYGYTF. CDR3 in DNA: TGCGCCAGCAGCCAAACCCGGGACAGATATGACGGTAACTATGGCTACACCTTC.